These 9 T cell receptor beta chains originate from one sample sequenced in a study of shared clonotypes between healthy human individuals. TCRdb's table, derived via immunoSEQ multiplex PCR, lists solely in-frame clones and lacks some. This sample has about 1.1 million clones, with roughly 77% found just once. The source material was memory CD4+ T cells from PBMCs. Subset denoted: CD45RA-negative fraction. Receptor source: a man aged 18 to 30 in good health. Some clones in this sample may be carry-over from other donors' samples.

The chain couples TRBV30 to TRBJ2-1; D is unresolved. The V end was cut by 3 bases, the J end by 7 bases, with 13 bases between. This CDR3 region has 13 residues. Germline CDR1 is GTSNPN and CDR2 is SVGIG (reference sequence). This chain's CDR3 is CAWSRNSANEQFF. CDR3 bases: TGTGCCTGGAGCCGTAATTCGGCAAATGAGCAGTTCTTC.

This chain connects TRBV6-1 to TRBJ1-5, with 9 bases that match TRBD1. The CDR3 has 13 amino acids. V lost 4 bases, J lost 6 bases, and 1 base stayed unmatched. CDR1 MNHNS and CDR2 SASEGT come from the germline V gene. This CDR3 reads CASSGTGVQPQHF. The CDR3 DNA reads TGTGCCAGCAGTGGGACAGGGGTTCAGCCCCAGCATTTT.

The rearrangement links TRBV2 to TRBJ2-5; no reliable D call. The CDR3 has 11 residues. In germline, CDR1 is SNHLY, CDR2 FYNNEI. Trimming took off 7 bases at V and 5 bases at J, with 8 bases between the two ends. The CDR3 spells CASTASETQYF. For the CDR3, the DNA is TGTGCCAGCACCGCCTCCGAGACCCAGTACTTC.

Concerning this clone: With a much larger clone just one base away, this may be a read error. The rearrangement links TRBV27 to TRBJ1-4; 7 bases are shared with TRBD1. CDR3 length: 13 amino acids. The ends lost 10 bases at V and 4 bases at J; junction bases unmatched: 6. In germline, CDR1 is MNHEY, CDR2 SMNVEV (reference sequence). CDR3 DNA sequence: TGTGCCATGATACAGGGGCGTAATGAAAAACTGTTTTTT. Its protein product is CAMIQGRNEKLFF.

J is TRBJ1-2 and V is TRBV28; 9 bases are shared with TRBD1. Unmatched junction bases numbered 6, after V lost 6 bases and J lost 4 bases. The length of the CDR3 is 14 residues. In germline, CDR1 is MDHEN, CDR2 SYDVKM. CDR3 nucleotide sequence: TGTGCCAGCAGGGGACAGGGAACCCGCTATGGCTACACCTTC. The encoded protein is CASRGQGTRYGYTF.

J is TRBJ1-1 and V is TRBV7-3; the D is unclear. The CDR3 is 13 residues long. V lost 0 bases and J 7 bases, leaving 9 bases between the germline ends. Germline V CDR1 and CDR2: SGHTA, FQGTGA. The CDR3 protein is CASSLTPVGEAFF. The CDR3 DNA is TGTGCCAGCAGCTTAACCCCGGTTGGTGAAGCTTTCTTT.

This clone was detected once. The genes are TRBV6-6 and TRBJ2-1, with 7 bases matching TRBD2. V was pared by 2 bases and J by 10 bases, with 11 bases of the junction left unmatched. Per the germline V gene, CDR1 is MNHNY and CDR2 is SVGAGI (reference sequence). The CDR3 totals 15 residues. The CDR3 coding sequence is TGTGCCAGCAGTTACCACGGACTAGAAGCCAGGGAGCAGTTCTTC. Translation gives CASSYHGLEAREQFF.

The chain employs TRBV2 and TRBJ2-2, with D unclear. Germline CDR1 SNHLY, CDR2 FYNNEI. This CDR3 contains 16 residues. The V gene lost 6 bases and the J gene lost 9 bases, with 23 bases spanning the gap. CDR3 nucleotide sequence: TGTGCCAGCAGCCCGTCAGGATACACGCGGCCATGGGAGCTGTTTTTT. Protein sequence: CASSPSGYTRPWELFF.

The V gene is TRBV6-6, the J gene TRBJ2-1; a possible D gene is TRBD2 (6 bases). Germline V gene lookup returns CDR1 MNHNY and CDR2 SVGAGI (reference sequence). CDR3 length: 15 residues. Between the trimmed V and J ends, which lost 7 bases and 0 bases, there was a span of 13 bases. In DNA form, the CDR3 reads TGTGCCAGCAAGTCCGGGGACTTCTCCTACAATGAGCAGTTCTTC. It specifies CASKSGDFSYNEQFF.